The rows below give T cell receptor beta chains drawn from one sample of a study of blood T cell repertoires in COVID-19. Clones were read by immunoSEQ multiplex PCR, and TCRdb kept only the in-frame ones, dropping some. This sample carries 250,000 to 350,000 clones, 86% of them seen once, and the ten largest clones take around 2.9%. Sequences were obtained from peripheral blood. These receptors were taken from a woman aged 25 to 39 with active or convalescent COVID-19. CDR3s include the opening cysteine and the closing phenylalanine or tryptophan. The D gene is left open where the match is weak. The size field is filled for only some rows; it gives once, few, many or a size class.

j_call v_call clone_size d_call cdr3_nt cdr3_aa
TRBJ1-2 TRBV7-9 once TRBD1 TGTGCCAGCAGCACCGGGACAGCGCCCTATGGCTACACCTTC CASSTGTAPYGYTF
TRBJ1-6 TRBV6-5 . . TGTGCCAGCGGAAGGGCACAGGGAAATTCACCCCTCCACTTT CASGRAQGNSPLHF
TRBJ1-6 TRBV30 . TRBD1 TGTGCCATTAAGACAGGGAACTTCAATTCACCCCTCCACTTT CAIKTGNFNSPLHF
TRBJ1-2 TRBV27 once . TGTGCCAGCCGTTCAAGGGGTAACTATGGCTACACCTTC CASRSRGNYGYTF
TRBJ1-2 TRBV10-1 . . TGCGCCAGCAGTGAGCTGACAGATTATGGCTACACCTTC CASSELTDYGYTF
TRBJ1-2 TRBV28 . TRBD1 TGTGCCAGCAGTTCCGCAGGGGGTGGCTACACCTTC CASSSAGGGYTF
TRBJ2-7 TRBV4-1 . TRBD1 TGCGCCAGCAGCCAAGACGATGGGACAGCAGTCTACGAGCAGTACTTC CASSQDDGTAVYEQYF
TRBJ1-3 TRBV5-4 once TRBD1 TGTGCCAGCAGCCACATTGACAGGGGCTCTGGAAACACCATATATTTT CASSHIDRGSGNTIYF
TRBJ1-1 TRBV6-2/TRBV6-3 . . TGTGCCAGCAGTTATCCCGTGAGGGAGCGAGGGACTGAAGCTTTCTTT CASSYPVRERGTEAFF
TRBJ1-1 TRBV28 . . TGTGCCAGCAGTTTATTACGGACAGCTGAAGCTTTCTTT CASSLLRTAEAFF
TRBJ1-4 TRBV5-1 . . TGCGCCAGCAGCTCACAGGGTGAAAAACTGTTTTTT CASSSQGEKLFF
TRBJ1-5 TRBV19 once . TGTGCCAGTAATCCCGGGGCGGGGGTTAGCAATCAGCCCCAGCATTTT CASNPGAGVSNQPQHF
TRBJ1-1 TRBV6-5 . TRBD1 TGTGCCAGCAGCGGACAGGGGGCGAACACTGAAGCTTTCTTT CASSGQGANTEAFF
TRBJ2-1 TRBV20-1 . TRBD2 TGCAGTGCTAGTTATAGGGCGGGGGGGCACGATGAGCAGTTCTTC CSASYRAGGHDEQFF
TRBJ1-5 TRBV19 . . TGTGCCAGTAGTATAGAGGGCAGAGGGCCGGGGCAGCCCCAGCATTTT CASSIEGRGPGQPQHF
TRBJ1-1 TRBV6-6 . TRBD1 TGTGCCAGCAGTTACCCCGGGACAGGGCCTTTCTTT CASSYPGTGPFF
TRBJ2-3 TRBV11-3 . . TGTGCCAGCAGCGATGTCACCGGGACTAGCACAGATACGCAGTATTTT CASSDVTGTSTDTQYF
TRBJ1-1 TRBV2 . . TGTGCCAGCAGTGAAGACATGAACACTGAAGCTTTCTTT CASSEDMNTEAFF
TRBJ1-3 TRBV24-1 . TRBD1 TGTGCCACCAGTGATCCGACAGGGCCCTCTGGAAACACCATATATTTT CATSDPTGPSGNTIYF
TRBJ2-1 TRBV4-3 . . TGCGCCAGCAGCCAAGAGACCACTACGGCGCGTGAGCAGTTCTTC CASSQETTTAREQFF
TRBJ1-2 TRBV4-3 . TRBD1 TGCGCCAGCGGAGTCTTACCGGGACAGCGGCCCTATGGCTACACCTTC CASGVLPGQRPYGYTF
TRBJ1-4 TRBV7-9 . . TGTGCCAGCAGCTTAGCGACAGAGAACCAGAGAATGCGAAATGAAAAACTGTTTTTT CASSLATENQRMRNEKLFF
TRBJ1-2 TRBV6-2/TRBV6-3 . . TGTGCCAGCAGTTCTCTCCTCATATGGGGGCGACAAAACTATGGCTACACCTTC CASSSLLIWGRQNYGYTF
TRBJ1-6 TRBV2 . . TGTGCCAGCAGTGGACCCTACAGGGTGAACTCACCCCTCCACTTT CASSGPYRVNSPLHF
TRBJ1-4 TRBV6-5 . . TGTGCCAGCAGTTACGATGGACAATTGAGTAAACTGTTTTTT CASSYDGQLSKLFF
TRBJ2-6 TRBV7-2 . TRBD1 TGTGCCAGCAGCTTATGGGGACAGGGGAGCTCTGGGGCCAACGTCCTGACTTTC CASSLWGQGSSGANVLTF
TRBJ1-5 TRBV6-6 . . TGTGCCAGCAGTCCAAGGAGGGGCAGAGGTCAGCCCCAGCATTTT CASSPRRGRGQPQHF
TRBJ1-5 TRBV30 . . TGTGCCTGGAGTCCTCGGGGGGGTAGCAATCAGCCCCAGCATTTT CAWSPRGGSNQPQHF
TRBJ1-1 TRBV25-1 . TRBD1 TGTGCCACCTCGGACAGGGGAACTGAAGCTTTCTTT CATSDRGTEAFF
TRBJ2-3 TRBV6-5 . . TGTGCCAGCAGTACAGGGTACCGGACAGATACGCAGTATTTT CASSTGYRTDTQYF
TRBJ2-5 TRBV14 . . TGTGCCAGCAGCCAGTCGATGCAGGGTCCGTGGTACTTC CASSQSMQGPWYF
TRBJ2-5 TRBV9 . . TGTGCCAGCAGCGGAGGGACACAAGAGACCCAGTACTTC CASSGGTQETQYF
TRBJ2-7 TRBV2 few TRBD2 TGTGCCAGCAGACGGGGGGGCACCGCCTACGAGCAGTACTTC CASRRGGTAYEQYF
TRBJ2-2 TRBV4-2 . TRBD2 TGTGCCACGGCCATGGCCAGCGGGGGGGCGGGCAACACCGGGGAGCTGTTTTTT CATAMASGGAGNTGELFF
TRBJ2-1 TRBV27 . TRBD1 TGTGCCAGCAGTTTAAGCGCGACAGGGGGGCAGTTCTTC CASSLSATGGQFF
TRBJ1-4 TRBV7-2 once . TGTGCCAGCACCTTCGACATCGTAGGAAATAATGAAAAACTGTTTTTT CASTFDIVGNNEKLFF
TRBJ1-1 TRBV14 . . TGTGCCAGCAGCGGCCGACTACTAGATAGGTACACTGAAGCTTTCTTT CASSGRLLDRYTEAFF
TRBJ2-3 TRBV5-1 . . TGCGCCACTCAAGAAGTTGGCAAAACGCAGTATTTT CATQEVGKTQYF
TRBJ1-4 TRBV7-2 . . TGTGCCAGCAGCTTCTCGCGACAGGTGGACGAAAAACTGTTTTTT CASSFSRQVDEKLFF
TRBJ1-6 TRBV6-5 few . TGTGCCAGCAGTTACCGGGACATGGGATCACCCCTCCACTTT CASSYRDMGSPLHF
TRBJ1-3 TRBV5-1 . . TGCGCCAGCAGCTTGAGCAGGGAAAACTCTGGAAACACCATATATTTT CASSLSRENSGNTIYF
TRBJ1-6 TRBV3-1/TRBV3-2 . . TGTGCCAGCAGCCAGAGTTCTCGGTACAGAAATTCACCCCTCCACTTT CASSQSSRYRNSPLHF
TRBJ2-5 TRBV9 few . TGTGCCAGCAGCGTAGCGGGAAAAGAGACCCAGTACTTC CASSVAGKETQYF
TRBJ2-1 TRBV21-1 . . TGTGCCAGCAGCAAAGCAGTTCGAGACAGCGACGTTGGGATCAACAATGAGCAGTTCTTC CASSKAVRDSDVGINNEQFF
TRBJ2-3 TRBV9 . TRBD1 TGTGCCAGCAGCGTCACCGGGACAGGGGGAACAGATACGCAGTATTTT CASSVTGTGGTDTQYF